The clone carrying this TCR beta chain has at least ten counts. The antigen remains unidentified. Unique molecular identifiers tagged individual cDNA molecules. TCRdb fed the 5' RACE reads into MiXCR, producing one record per CDR3 protein. The sample has approximately 60,000 distinct CDR3 sequences, about an eighth seen once. The sample belongs to a study of early T cells in non-severe SARS-CoV-2 infection. Study at large: The sequenced material was bulk RNA from unsorted whole blood, and its chains were unpaired. Study-wide points: Matching against VDJdb likely underestimated virus-specific expansions, favoring anti-spike CD8.

This sequence originates from an adult who was a healthcare worker with PCR-confirmed SARS-CoV-2 infection or an uninfected control (not recorded which). Sequenced sample: whole blood.

DNA of the CDR3: TGTGCCAGCAGCATGGACAGGTCGCATCAGCCCCAGCATTTT. Translating gives CASSMDRSHQPQHF. This chain connects TRBV7-9 to TRBJ1-5, with TRBD1 matching 7 bases. The V segment lost 5 bases and the J segment 5 bases; nucleotides outside the gene matches: 6. CDR1 and CDR2 from the germline V gene are SEHNR and FQNEAQ (reference sequence). The CDR3 is 14 amino acids. Full variable domain (missing parts from reference TRBV7-9 and TRBJ1-5): DTGVSQNPRHKITKRGQNVTFRCDPISEHNRLYWYRQTLGQGPEFLTYFQNEAQLEKSRLLSDRFSAERPKGSFSTLEIQRTEQGDSAMYLCASSMDRSHQPQHFGDGTRLSIL.